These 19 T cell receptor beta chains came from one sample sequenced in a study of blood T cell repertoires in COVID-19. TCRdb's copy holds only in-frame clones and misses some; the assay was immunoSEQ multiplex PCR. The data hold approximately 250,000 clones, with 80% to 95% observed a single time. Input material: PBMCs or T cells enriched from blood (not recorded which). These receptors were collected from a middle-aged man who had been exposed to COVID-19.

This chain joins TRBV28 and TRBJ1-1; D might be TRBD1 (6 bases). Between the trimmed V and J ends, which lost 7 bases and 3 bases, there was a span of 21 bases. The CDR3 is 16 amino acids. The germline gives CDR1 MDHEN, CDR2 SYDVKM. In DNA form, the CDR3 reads TGTGCCAGCATTCCGGGGGGTAGGGGGTCGGACACTGAAGCTTTCTTT. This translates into CASIPGGRGSDTEAFF.

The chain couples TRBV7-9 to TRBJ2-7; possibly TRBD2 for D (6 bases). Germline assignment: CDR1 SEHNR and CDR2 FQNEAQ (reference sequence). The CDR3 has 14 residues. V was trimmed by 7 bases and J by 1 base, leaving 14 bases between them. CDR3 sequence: CASTPRGGSYEQYF. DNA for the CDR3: TGTGCCAGCACCCCAAGAGGAGGGTCCTACGAGCAGTACTTC.

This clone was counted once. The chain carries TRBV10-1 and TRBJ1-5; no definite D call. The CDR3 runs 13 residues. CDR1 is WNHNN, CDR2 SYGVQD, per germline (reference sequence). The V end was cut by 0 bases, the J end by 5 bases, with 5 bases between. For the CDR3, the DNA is TGCGCCAGCAGTGAGTCAACGGATCAGCCCCAGCATTTT. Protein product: CASSESTDQPQHF.

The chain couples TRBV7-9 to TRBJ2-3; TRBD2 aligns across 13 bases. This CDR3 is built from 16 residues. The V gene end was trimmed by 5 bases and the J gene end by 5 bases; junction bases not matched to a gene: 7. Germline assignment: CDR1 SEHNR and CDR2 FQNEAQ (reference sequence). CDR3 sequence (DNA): TGTGCCAGCAGCGGGGGGACTAGCGGGAAACGAGATACGCAGTATTTT. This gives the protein CASSGGTSGKRDTQYF.

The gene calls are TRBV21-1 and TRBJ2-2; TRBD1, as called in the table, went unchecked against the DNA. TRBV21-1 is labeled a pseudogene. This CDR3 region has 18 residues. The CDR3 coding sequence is TGTGCCAGCAGCAAAAGGTTCGGGGACAGGACGAACACCGGGGAGCTGTTTTTT. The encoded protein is CASSKRFGDRTNTGELFF.

The CDR3 loop is CATYGDRGHQPQHF. The CDR3 DNA is TGTGCCACCTACGGGGACAGGGGTCATCAGCCCCAGCATTTT. V and J are TRBV19 and TRBJ1-5, with 10 bases aligning to TRBD1. Unmatched junction bases numbered 8, after V lost 10 bases and J lost 5 bases. The germline gives CDR1 LNHDA, CDR2 SQIVND (reference sequence). The CDR3 totals 14 residues.

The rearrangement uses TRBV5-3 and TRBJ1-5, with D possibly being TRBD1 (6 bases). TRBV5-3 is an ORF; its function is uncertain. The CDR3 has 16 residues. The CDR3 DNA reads TGTGCGGATGAAAGGGGGGGCCGGGAAGACAATCAGCCCCAGCATTTT. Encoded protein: CADERGGREDNQPQHF.

The DNA of the CDR3 is TGTGCCAGCTCACCTAACAGGGCCGGGGCCTACGAGCAGTACTTC. As protein: CASSPNRAGAYEQYF. The chain couples TRBV18 to TRBJ2-7; a weak D match, TRBD1 (6 bases). Germline loops: CDR1 KGHSH, CDR2 LQKENI. The V end lost 3 bases, the J end lost 2 bases, and 14 bases lay between the germline ends. The CDR3 runs 15 residues.

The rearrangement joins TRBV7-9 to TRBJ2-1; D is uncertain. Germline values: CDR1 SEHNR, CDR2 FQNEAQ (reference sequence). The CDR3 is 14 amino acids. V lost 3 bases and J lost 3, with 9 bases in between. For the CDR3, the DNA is TGTGCCAGCAGCTTGTCAATAGTCTACAATGAGCAGTTCTTC. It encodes CASSLSIVYNEQFF.

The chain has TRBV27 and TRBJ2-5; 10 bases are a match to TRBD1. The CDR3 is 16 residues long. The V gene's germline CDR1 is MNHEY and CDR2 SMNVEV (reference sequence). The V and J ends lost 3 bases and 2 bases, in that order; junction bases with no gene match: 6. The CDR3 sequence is CASSFYGTGAQETQYF. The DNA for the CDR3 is TGTGCCAGCAGTTTTTACGGGACAGGGGCTCAAGAGACCCAGTACTTC.

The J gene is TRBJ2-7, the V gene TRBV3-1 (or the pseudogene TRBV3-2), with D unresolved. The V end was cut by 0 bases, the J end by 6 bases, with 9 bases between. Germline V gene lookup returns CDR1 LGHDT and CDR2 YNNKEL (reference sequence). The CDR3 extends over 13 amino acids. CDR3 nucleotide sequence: TGTGCCAGCAGCCAAGATAGCCCCCTCGAGCAGTACTTC. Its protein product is CASSQDSPLEQYF.

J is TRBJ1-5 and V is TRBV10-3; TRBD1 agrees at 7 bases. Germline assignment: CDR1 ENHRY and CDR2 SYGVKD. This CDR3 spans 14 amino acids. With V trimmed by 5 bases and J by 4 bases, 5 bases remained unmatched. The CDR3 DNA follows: TGTGCCATCAGTTTGGGACAGTATAATCAGCCCCAGCATTTT. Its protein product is CAISLGQYNQPQHF.

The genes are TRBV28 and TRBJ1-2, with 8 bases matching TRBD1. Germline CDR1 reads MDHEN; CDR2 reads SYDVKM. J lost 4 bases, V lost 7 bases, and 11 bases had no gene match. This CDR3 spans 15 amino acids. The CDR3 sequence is CASNKAGTGVYGYTF. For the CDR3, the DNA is TGTGCCAGCAATAAAGCCGGGACAGGAGTCTATGGCTACACCTTC.

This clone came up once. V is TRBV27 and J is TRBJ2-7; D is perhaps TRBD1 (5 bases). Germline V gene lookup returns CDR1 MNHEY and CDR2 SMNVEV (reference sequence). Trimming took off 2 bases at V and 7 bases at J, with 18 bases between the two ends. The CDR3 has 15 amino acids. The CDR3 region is CASSLRRWQGEEQYF. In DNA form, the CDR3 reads TGTGCCAGCAGTTTACGGCGATGGCAGGGCGAGGAGCAGTACTTC.

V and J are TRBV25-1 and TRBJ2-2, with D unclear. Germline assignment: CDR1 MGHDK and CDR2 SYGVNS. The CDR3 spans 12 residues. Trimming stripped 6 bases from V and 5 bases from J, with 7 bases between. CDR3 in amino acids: CASRRATGELFF. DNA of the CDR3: TGTGCCAGCAGGCGAGCAACCGGGGAGCTGTTTTTT. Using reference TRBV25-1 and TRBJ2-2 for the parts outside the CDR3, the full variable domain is EADIYQTPRYLVIGTGKKITLECSQTMGHDKMYWYQQDPGMELHLIHYSYGVNSTEKGDLSSESTVSRIRTEHFPLTLESARPSHTSQYLCASRRATGELFFGEGSRLTVL.

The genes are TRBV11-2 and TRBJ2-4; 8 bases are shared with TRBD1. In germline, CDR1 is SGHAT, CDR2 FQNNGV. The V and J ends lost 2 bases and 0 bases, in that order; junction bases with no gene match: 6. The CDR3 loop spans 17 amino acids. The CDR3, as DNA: TGTGCCAGCAGCTTACGTTACGACAGGGGAGCCAAAAACATTCAGTACTTC. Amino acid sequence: CASSLRYDRGAKNIQYF.

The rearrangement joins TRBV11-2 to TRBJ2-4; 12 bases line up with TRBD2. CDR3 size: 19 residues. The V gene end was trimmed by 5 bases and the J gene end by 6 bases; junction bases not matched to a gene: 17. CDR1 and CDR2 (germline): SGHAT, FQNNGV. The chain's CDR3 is CASSRSPESLAGGLNIQYF. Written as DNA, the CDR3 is TGTGCCAGCAGCCGCAGCCCTGAGTCACTAGCGGGAGGCTTAAACATTCAGTACTTC.

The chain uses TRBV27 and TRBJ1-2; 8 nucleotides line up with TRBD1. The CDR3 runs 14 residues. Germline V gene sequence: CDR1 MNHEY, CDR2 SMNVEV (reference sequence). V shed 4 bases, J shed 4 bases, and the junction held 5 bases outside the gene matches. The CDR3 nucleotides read TGTGCCAGCAGTTATGGGACAGGCACCTATGGCTACACCTTC. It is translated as CASSYGTGTYGYTF.

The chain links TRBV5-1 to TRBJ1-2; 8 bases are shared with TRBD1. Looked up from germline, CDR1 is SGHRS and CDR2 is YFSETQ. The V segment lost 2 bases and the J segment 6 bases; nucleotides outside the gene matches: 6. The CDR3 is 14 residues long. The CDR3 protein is CASSFSMTGDGYTF. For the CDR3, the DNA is TGCGCCAGCAGCTTTTCAATGACAGGGGATGGCTACACCTTC.